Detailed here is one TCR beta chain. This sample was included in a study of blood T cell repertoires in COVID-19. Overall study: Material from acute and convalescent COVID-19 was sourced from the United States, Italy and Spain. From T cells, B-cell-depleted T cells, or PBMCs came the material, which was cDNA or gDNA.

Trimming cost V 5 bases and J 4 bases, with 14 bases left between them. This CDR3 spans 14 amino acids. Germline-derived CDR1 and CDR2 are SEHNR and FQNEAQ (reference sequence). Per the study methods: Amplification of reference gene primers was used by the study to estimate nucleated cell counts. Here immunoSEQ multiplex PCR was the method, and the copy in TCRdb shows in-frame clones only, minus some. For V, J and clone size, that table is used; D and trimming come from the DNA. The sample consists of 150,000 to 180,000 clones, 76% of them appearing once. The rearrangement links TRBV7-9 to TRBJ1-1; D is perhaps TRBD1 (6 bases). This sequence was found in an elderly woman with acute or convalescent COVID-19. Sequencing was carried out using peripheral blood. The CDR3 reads CASSPQTGLTEAFF. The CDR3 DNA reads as TGTGCCAGCAGCCCACAGACAGGACTCACTGAAGCTTTCTTT.